This TCR beta chain was captured by sequencing in a study of cytomegalovirus exposure and HLA in healthy donors (dated by TCRdb to between 2016 and 2019). Looking at the study overall: According to an earlier analysis of several hundred of the donors, 150 million to 200 million T cells yielded some 110 million unique TCR beta sequences and roughly 280 Gb of sequence data. The study aimed to test whether cataloging public T cell receptors could reveal signatures of past pathogen exposure. The T cell repertoires of some 670 subjects were profiled by immunosequencing and related to cytomegalovirus serostatus. Typing coverage differed by locus: A, B, C, DRB1 and DQB1 were typed in about 620-630 donors, DQA1 in 522, DPA1 in around 610, and DPB1 in roughly 470. Rather than drawing on any new phenotypic data, the later analysis identified candidate immune exposures from TCR beta sequences and the way those sequences occurred across donors. On average, roughly 240,000 unique TCR beta nucleotide sequences were sequenced per donor among roughly 430 genotyped donors of the cohort, with roughly 18% of those sequences being non-productive. Roughly 300 gigabases of sequencing data and around 90 million unique TCR sequences made up an early release that covered several hundred HLA-typed donors. Because of strong linkage in the cohort, four or five DR-DQ haplotypes were treated as single units for association and clustering. An earlier analysis of some 500 of the donors used high-throughput TCR beta sequencing to judge whether each TCR beta V gene segment behaved as functional or pseudogenic. The study combined high-throughput TCR immunosequencing, statistical association of individual TCRs with disease status, and machine learning to predict cytomegalovirus infection status. A later analysis re-examined previously published TCR beta repertoires from more than 550 donors and added high-resolution HLA genotyping to investigate patterns of TCR occurrence. The genetic ancestry cluster associated with self-reported Caucasian donors included 81% of the roughly 390 genotyped donors. Donor age, sex, ethnicity and CMV serostatus were compiled alongside the repertoire data. A separate validation cohort of about 110 different subjects was used in addition to the 666-subject first cohort. All discovery cohort repertoires had been generated on a single sequencing platform. In a later genetic analysis, genome-wide SNP genotypes for about three fifths of the roughly 670 donors were used, and that subset was treated as a discovery cohort. Both class I and class II loci were covered by HLA typing, at four-digit resolution.

The library was produced with the immunoSEQ multiplex PCR assay. A mixture of 60 forward primers for TCR Vbeta segments and 13 reverse primers for TCR Jbeta segments was used in the multiplex PCR. A multiplex PCR assay on genomic DNA amplified the CDR3 region of rearranged TCR beta genes. On the Illumina HiSeq System, the amplified TCR beta libraries were sequenced as 87-base-pair reads. From the authors' description of their analysis: A later analysis tallied some 79 million unique TCR beta chains across the 666 repertoires, and approximately 12 million of those chains were shared by two or more donors. Raw reads were error-corrected and collapsed into unique sequences by a nearest-neighbor algorithm in which closely related sequences were merged to remove PCR and sequencing errors. Alignment of CDR3 sequences to IMGT reference sequences was used to assign V, D and J gene segments. For a sequence to be retained, at least a six-nucleotide match to both a V gene segment and a J gene segment was required. Rearrangements were classified as productive when the CDR3 lacked stop codons and remained in frame with V and J, and all other rearrangements were classified as non-productive. Following IMGT convention, CDR3 was defined as the stretch from the second conserved V-encoded cysteine to the conserved J-encoded phenylalanine. The earlier analysis of around 640 of the donors excluded sequences that lacked an unambiguous match to a single V gene segment. An earlier analysis of a few hundred of the donors called V segments functional above 56.7% productive rearrangements and segregating when the between-donor standard deviation exceeded 5%. A statistical classification framework was developed to diagnose cytomegalovirus status using the catalog of TCR beta chain sequences. In a later analysis, TCR nucleotide sequences were compared against IMGT/GENE-DB human TR gene sequences so that V and J genes could be assigned. Using the TCRdist pipeline, a later analysis assigned CDR3 sequences along with most-parsimonious VDJ recombination scenarios. In a later analysis, each TCR beta chain was defined by its CDR3 amino acid sequence together with its V-gene family, and reads without a unique V-gene family were excluded. A later analysis removed roughly 590 highly shared, low-generation-probability nucleotide sequences to deal with suspected cross-contamination and a sequencing artifact. In a later analysis, a clonal expansion index was calculated for each public chain from normalized within-repertoire ranks of inferred template counts. A later analysis computed generation probabilities with a VDJ recombination model fitted to out-of-frame rearrangements, and checked the results against IGoR. Hypergeometric tests were used in a later analysis to score TCR-TCR, TCR-HLA and TCR-CMV co-occurrence, with a repertoire-size bias correction applied to the TCR pairs. In a later analysis, false discovery rates were estimated by permuting HLA or CMV assignments 20 times. In a later analysis, co-occurring TCRs were grouped using DBSCAN, and TCRdist sequence similarity was added for clustering within HLA-allele-positive subsets. For co-occurrence clustering, repertoires with fewer than 30,000 or more than 120,000 public chains were excluded, along with 4 to 6 repertoires with anomalous nucleotide sharing. The clones in this table, taken by TCRdb from immuneACCESS, are in-frame only. Not every clone is retained; where verified, under half of the shortfall comes from an unresolved V gene, and the cause of the rest is unknown. That table furnishes V, J and clone size, whereas the DNA furnished D and trimming. The sample records over 150,000 clones, about 75% of which are singletons. Of the sample, 7.4% falls within the top ten clones.

Reading from cysteine to phenylalanine, the CDR3 counts 16 amino acids. CDR3 DNA is the only sequence kept; it has 48 bases, read in frame from the first base. CDR1 and CDR2, per the germline V gene, are SGHTA and FQGTGA. Trimming accounts for 4 bases at V and 3 bases at J, while the number of junction bases matched to no gene is 10. Overall study results and their limits: Some IMGT-functional V segments, including TRBV6-2 and TRBV6-3, could not be told apart with the 87-base-pair reads, so those segments were excluded. Compared with equally common non-associated chains, HLA-associated TCR beta chains in a later analysis were more clonally expanded and had lower generation probabilities. A group of highly shared sequence variants was considered likely to be a technical artifact of the sequencing pipeline. According to a later genetic analysis, donors in an Asian-associated ancestry cluster had fewer N-insertions in productive TCRs than the approximately 650-donor mean. This cohort had only TCR beta chains sequenced, and the lack of alpha or paired-chain data limited which features could be detected. Several of the top co-occurrence clusters appeared to be linked to parvovirus B19, influenza, CMV and Epstein-Barr virus, according to a later analysis. When HLA alleles, especially DR and DQ, strongly co-occurred, TCR associations were difficult to assign to individual alleles. In the study, 150 to 200 TCR beta chains were listed as associated with cytomegalovirus. Presence/absence analyses assumed roughly uniform sequencing depth across donors, an assumption that may not hold. According to a later analysis, TCR association rates differed among HLA loci, with DRB1 alleles showing the most associated TCRs and HLA-C alleles showing the fewest. Specific HLA alleles were associated with 16,951 TCR beta sequences at a false discovery rate of 0.05 in a later analysis. A later genetic analysis associated a missense DCLRE1C variant with V-gene and J-gene trimming of TCR beta chains, and an independent cohort replicated the association. Because counts were too low, more than 15 rarely observed V segments, including chromosome 9 orphons, were excluded from the earlier analysis of 587 of the donors. HLA typing was unavailable for some donors at each locus, so association tests used only the typed subset. Immune exposure information for the cohort was limited to CMV serostatus. In a later analysis, most CMV-associated TCR beta chains were found to appear HLA-restricted, with HLA associations seemingly driven largely by CMV exposure. The authors suggested that the approach could potentially be generalized to other disease states and immunological phenotypes. Correlated functional status among segregating V segments might be attributable to linkage disequilibrium, but an unknown experimental factor could not be ruled out. Across donors, most TCR sequences were observed very rarely, whereas some public TCRs were present in many individuals. Broadly in line with IMGT annotations, most TCR beta V segments showed up in productive rearrangements about 87% or about 30% of the time in an earlier analysis of 587 of the donors. A few of the identified cytomegalovirus-associated TCR beta chains were confirmed in vitro to be specific for cytomegalovirus antigens. A further reported finding was that TCR beta sequences accurately predicted the HLA-A and HLA-B alleles for most subjects in the first cohort. Cytomegalovirus status was reported to be diagnosed by the classifier with high specificity and sensitivity in both the original and validation cohorts.

Remarks on this clone: Its cognate antigen has yet to be identified. There are no base qualities to consult, and no much larger clone falls within one base.

The cohort comprised some 680 healthy bone marrow donors. Cohort members were all nominally healthy when sampled, although unrecorded immune exposures were likely present. The donor was CMV seropositive and belonged to the group of more than 250 seropositive cohort members. A peripheral blood sample was collected from each donor, and TCR beta sequencing was performed on peripheral blood mononuclear cells. Genomic DNA was extracted from the blood cell samples with the Qiagen DNeasy Blood Extraction Kit. Sequenced: PBMCs. The chain is encoded by TRBV7-3 joined to TRBJ2-7, with 9 middle bases fitting TRBD2. The sequence was obtained from a male donor in good health and CMV-seropositive. The nucleotides read TGTGCCAGCAGCTCCGAGCTAGCGGGGATTGACTACGAGCAGTACTTC. It translates as CASSSELAGIDYEQYF.